A single T cell receptor beta chain is shown here with its context. Its antigen is not identified. Using immunoSEQ multiplex PCR, the repertoire was profiled, and TCRdb retains in-frame clones only, with some absent. The sample yields 250,000 to 300,000 clones, 94% seen once. This record comes from a study of T cell responses to AZD1222 COVID-19 vaccine. General study findings and limits: Spike-specific TCR repertoires showed rising breadth and depth after two AZD1222 doses. CD4 TCRs linked to vaccination spanned spike, dominating at 160-218 and 743-854. White British ancestry dominated among donors, who included more females, and clonal diversity was possibly underestimated.

Germline CDR1 reads MDHEN; CDR2 reads SYDVKM. The V end lost 7 bases, the J end lost 6 bases, and 14 bases lay between the germline ends. The CDR3 has 13 residues. This clonotype was obtained from an adult who received the AZD1222 COVID-19 vaccine. The sequencing used peripheral blood, collected 28 days after the second AZD1222 dose. The chain has TRBV28 and TRBJ2-3; D unresolved. The CDR3 reads CASTPGSSDTQYF. CDR3 coding DNA: TGTGCCAGCACTCCAGGCAGTTCCGATACGCAGTATTTT.